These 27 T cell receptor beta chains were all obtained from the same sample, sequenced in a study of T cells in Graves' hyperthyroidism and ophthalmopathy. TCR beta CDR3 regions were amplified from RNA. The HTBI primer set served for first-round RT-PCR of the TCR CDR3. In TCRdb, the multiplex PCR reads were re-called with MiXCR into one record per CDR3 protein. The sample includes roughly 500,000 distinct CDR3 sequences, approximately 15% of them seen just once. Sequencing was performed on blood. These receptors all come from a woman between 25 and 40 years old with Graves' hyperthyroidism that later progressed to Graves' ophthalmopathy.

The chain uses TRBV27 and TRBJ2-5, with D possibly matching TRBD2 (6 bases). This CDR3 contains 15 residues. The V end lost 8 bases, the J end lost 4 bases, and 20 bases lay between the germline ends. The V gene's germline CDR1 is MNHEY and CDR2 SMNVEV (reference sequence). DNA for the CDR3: TGTGCCAGCTCACCAAGCGTATGGGACTCAGAGACCCAGTACTTC. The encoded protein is CASSPSVWDSETQYF.

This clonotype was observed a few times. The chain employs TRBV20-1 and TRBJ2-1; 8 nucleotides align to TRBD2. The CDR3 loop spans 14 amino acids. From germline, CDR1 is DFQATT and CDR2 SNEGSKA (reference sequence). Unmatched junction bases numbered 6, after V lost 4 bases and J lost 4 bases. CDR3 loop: CSAKSGSPYNEQFF. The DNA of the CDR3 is TGCAGTGCTAAAAGCGGGAGCCCTTACAATGAGCAGTTCTTC.

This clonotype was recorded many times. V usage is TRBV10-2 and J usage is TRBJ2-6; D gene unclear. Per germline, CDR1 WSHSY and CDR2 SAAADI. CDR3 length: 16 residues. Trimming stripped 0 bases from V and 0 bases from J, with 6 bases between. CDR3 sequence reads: CASSESGYSGANVLTF. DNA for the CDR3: TGCGCCAGCAGTGAGTCAGGGTACTCTGGGGCCAACGTCCTGACTTTC.

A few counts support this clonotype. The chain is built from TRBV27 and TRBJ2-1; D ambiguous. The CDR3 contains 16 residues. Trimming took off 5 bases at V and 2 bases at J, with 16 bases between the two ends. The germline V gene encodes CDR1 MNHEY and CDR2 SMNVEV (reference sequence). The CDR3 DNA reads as TGTGCCAGCAGTCGACGTATCCAGGACCCCTACAATGAGCAGTTCTTC. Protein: CASSRRIQDPYNEQFF.

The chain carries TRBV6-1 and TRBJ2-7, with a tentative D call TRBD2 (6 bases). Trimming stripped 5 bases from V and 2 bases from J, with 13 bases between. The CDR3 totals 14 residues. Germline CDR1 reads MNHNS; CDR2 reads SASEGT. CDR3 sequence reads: CASSPFRLAYEQYF. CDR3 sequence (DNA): TGTGCCAGCAGTCCCTTCCGACTAGCCTACGAGCAGTACTTC.

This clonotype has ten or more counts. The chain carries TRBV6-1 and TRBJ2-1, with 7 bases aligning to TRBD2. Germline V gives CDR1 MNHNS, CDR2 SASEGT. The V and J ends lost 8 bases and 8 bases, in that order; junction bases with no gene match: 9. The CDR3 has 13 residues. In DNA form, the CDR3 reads TGTGCCAGCGAGCCGGGAGGAGTCGATGAGCAGTTCTTC. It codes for CASEPGGVDEQFF.

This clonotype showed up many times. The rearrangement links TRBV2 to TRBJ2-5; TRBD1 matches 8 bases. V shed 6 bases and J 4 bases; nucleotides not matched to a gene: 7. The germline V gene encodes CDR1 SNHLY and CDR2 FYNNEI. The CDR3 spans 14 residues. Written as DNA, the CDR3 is TGTGCCAGCAGGCAGGACAGGGTAGGAGAGACCCAGTACTTC. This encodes CASRQDRVGETQYF.

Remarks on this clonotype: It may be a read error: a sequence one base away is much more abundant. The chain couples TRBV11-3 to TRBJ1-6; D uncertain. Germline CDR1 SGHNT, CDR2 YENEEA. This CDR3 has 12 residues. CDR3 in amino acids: CASSSLNLPLHF. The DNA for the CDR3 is TGTGCCAGCAGTTCCTTGAATTTACCCCTCCACTTT.

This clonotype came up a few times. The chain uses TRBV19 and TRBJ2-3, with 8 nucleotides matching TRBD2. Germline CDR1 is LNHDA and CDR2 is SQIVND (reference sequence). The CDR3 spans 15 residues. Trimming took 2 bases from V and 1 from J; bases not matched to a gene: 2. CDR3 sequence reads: CASSINSGGTDTQYF. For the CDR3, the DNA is TGTGCCAGTAGTATAAATAGCGGGGGCACAGATACGCAGTATTTT.

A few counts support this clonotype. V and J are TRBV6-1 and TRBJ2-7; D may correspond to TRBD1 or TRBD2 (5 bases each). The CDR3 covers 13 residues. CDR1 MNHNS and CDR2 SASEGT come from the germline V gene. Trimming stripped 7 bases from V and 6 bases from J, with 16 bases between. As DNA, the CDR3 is TGTGCCAGCAATGGGGGAGAGTTGGGCGAGCAGTACTTC. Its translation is CASNGGELGEQYF.

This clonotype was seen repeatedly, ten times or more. The CDR3 DNA is TGCGCCAGCAGCTCCGGGACAAGAGGGGATGAGCAGTTCTTC. Its translation: CASSSGTRGDEQFF. The V and J genes are TRBV5-1 and TRBJ2-1, with TRBD1 as a possible D gene (6 bases). V lost 3 bases and J lost 8, with 15 bases in between. Germline CDR1 SGHRS, CDR2 YFSETQ. This CDR3 contains 14 residues.

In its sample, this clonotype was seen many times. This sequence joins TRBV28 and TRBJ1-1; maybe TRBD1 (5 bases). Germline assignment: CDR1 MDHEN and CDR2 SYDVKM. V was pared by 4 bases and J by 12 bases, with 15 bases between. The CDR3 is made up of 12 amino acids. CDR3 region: CASSSGNVWTFF. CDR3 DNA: TGTGCCAGCAGTTCAGGGAACGTATGGACTTTCTTT.

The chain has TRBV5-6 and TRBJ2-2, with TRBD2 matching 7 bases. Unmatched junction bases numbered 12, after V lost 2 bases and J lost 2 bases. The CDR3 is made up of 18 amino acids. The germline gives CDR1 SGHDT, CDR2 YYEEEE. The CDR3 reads CASSLEAGRLANTGELFF. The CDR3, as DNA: TGTGCCAGCAGCTTAGAAGCGGGACGCCTGGCCAACACCGGGGAGCTGTTTTTT.

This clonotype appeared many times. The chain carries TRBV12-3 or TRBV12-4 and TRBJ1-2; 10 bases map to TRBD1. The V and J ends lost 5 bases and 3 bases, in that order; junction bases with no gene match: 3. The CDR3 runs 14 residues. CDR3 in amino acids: CASSRQGAYYGYTF. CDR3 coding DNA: TGTGCCAGCAGTCGACAGGGGGCGTACTATGGCTACACCTTC.

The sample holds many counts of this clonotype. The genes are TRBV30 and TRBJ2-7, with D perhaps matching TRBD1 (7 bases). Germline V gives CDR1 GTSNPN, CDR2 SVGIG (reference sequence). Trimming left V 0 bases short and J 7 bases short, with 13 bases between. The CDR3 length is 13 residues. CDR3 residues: CAWSVEGAREQYF. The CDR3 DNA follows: TGTGCCTGGAGTGTGGAGGGGGCGAGGGAGCAGTACTTC.

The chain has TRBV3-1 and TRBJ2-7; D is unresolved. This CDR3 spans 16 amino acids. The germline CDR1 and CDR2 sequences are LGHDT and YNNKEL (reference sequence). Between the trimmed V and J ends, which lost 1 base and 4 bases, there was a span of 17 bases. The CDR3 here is CASSQGSGRVRYEQYF. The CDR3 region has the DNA TGTGCCAGCAGCCAAGGTTCCGGCCGGGTGAGATACGAGCAGTACTTC.

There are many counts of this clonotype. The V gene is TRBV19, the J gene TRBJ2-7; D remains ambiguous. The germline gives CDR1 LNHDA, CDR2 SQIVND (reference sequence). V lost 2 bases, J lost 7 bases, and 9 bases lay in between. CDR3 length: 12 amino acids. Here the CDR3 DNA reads TGTGCCAGTAGTATATCGGGCGAGGAGCAGTACTTC. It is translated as CASSISGEEQYF.

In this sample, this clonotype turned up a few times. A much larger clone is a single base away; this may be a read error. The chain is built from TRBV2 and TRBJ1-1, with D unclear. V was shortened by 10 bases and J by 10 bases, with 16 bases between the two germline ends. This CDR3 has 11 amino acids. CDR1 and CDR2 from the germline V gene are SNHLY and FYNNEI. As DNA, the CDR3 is TGTGCCAACAGCCGGGAAGGAGGAGCTTTCTTT. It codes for CANSREGGAFF.

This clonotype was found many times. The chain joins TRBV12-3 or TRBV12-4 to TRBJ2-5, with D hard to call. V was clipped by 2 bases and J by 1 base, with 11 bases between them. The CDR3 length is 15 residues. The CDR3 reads CASSLTGVTQETQYF. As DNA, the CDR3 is TGTGCCAGCAGTTTAACTGGGGTCACCCAAGAGACCCAGTACTTC.

The DNA for the CDR3 is TGCGCCAGCAGCCAAGCCCCGGACAGGGCATACGAGCAGTACTTC. It codes for CASSQAPDRAYEQYF. The rearrangement links TRBV4-1 to TRBJ2-7; 8 bases fit TRBD1. The V and J ends lost 1 base and 4 bases, in that order; junction bases with no gene match: 6. The CDR3 has 15 residues. Germline CDR1 reads MGHRA; CDR2 reads YSYEKL.

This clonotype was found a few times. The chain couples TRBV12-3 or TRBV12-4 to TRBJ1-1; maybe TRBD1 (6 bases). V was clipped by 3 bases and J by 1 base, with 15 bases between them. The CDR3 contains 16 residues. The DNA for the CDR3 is TGTGCCAGCAGTTTCGTCATGGGGGCCGGGAACACTGAAGCTTTCTTT. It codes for CASSFVMGAGNTEAFF.

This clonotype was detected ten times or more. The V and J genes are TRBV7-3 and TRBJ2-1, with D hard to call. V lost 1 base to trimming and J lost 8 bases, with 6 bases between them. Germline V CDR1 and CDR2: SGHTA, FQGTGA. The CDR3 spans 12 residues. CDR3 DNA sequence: TGTGCCAGCAGCTTAAGGGCGGATGAGCAGTTCTTC. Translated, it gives CASSLRADEQFF.

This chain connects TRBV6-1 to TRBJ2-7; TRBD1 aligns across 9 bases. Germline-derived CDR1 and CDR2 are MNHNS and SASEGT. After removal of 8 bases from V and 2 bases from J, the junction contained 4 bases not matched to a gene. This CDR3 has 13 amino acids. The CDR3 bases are TGTGCCAGCCGGGGACAGGGAACCTACGAGCAGTACTTC. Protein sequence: CASRGQGTYEQYF.

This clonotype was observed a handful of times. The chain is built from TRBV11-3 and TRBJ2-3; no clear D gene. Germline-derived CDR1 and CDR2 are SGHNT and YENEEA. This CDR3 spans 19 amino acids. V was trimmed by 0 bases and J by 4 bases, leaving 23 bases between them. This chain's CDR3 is CASSLDRYPDKSWADTQYF. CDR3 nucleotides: TGTGCCAGCAGCTTAGATCGATACCCTGACAAATCTTGGGCAGATACGCAGTATTTT.

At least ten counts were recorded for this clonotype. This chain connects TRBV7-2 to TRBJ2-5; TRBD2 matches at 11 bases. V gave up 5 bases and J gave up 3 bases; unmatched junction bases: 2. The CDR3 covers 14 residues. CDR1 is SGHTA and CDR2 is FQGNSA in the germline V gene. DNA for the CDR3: TGTGCCAGCAGCCTGACTAGCGGGAAAGAGACCCAGTACTTC. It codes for CASSLTSGKETQYF.

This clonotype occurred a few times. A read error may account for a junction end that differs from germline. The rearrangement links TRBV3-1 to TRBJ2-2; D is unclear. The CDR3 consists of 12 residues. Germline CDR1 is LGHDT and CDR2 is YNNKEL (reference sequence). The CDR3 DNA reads TGTGCCAGCAGCCAGGGTAGTAGTAGGGTAGTTTTT. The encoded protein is CASSQGSSRVVF.

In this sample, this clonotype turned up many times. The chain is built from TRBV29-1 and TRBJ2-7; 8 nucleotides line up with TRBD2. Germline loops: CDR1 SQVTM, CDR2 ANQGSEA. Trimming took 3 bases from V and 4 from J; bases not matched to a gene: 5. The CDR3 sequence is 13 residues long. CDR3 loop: CSVDPGGGYEQYF. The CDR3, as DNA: TGCAGCGTTGACCCGGGGGGGGGTTACGAGCAGTACTTC.